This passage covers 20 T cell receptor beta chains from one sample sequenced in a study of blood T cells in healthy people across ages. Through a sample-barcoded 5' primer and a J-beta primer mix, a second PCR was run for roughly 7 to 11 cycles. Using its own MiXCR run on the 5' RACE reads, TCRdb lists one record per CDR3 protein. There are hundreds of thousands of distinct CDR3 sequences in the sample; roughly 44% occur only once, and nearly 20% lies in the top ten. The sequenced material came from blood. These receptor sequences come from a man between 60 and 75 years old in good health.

In DNA form, the CDR3 reads TGTGCCAGCAGCCCAAGGTGGGAGGGACAGTTGACAGATACGCAGTATTTT. Translated, it gives CASSPRWEGQLTDTQYF. The V call is TRBV9, the J call TRBJ2-3; D possibly uses TRBD1 or TRBD2 (7 bases each). This CDR3 has 17 amino acids. Deletions cut 4 bases from V and 3 bases from J, with 21 bases between. Germline V gene data show CDR1 as SGDLS and CDR2 as YYNGEE.

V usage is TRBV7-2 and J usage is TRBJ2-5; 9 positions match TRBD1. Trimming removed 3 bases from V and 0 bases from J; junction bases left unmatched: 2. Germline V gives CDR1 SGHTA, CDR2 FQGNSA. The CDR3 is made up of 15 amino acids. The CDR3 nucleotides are TGTGCCAGCAGCTTTGGACAGGGGTACCAAGAGACCCAGTACTTC. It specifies CASSFGQGYQETQYF.

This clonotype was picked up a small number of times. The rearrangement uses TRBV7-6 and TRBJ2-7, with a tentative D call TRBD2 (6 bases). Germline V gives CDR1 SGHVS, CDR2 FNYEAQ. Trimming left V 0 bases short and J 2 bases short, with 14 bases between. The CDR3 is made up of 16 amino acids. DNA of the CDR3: TGTGCCAGCAGCTTAGCCCAGGGTTGGGAGGCCTACGAGCAGTACTTC. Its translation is CASSLAQGWEAYEQYF.

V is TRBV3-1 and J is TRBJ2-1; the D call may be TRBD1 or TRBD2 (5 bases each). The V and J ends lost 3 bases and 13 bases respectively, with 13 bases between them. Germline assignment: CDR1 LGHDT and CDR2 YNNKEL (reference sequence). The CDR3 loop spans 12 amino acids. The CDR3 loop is CASSQVPRDQFF. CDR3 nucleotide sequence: TGTGCCAGCAGCCAGGTTCCCAGGGACCAGTTCTTC.

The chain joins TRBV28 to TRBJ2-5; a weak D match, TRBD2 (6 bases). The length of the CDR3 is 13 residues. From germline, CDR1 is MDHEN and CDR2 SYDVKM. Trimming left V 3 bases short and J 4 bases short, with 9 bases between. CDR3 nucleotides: TGTGCCAGCAGTTTCAAGCGGGTAGAGACCCAGTACTTC. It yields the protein CASSFKRVETQYF.

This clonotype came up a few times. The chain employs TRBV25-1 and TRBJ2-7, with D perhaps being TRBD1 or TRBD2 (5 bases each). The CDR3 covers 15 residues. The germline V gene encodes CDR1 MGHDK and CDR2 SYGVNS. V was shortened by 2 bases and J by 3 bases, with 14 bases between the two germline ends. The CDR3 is CASSEVGGRSYEQYF. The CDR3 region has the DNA TGTGCCAGCAGTGAAGTTGGGGGAAGGAGCTACGAGCAGTACTTC.

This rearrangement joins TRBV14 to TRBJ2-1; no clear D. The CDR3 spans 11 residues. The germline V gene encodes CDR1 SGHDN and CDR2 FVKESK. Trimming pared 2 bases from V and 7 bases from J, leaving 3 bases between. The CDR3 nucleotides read TGTGCCAGCAGCCAATTAAATGAGCAGTTCTTC. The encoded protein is CASSQLNEQFF.

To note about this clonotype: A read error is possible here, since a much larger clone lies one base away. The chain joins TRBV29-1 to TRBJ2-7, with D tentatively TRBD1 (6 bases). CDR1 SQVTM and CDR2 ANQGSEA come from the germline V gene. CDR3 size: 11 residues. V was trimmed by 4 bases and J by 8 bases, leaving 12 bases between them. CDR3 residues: CSVGARDKQYF. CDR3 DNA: TGCAGCGTTGGGGCACGGGACAAGCAGTACTTC.

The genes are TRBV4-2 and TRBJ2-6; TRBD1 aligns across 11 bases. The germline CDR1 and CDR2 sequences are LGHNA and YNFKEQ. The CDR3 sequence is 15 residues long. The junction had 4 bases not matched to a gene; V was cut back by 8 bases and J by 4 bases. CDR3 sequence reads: CASGQGASGANVLTF. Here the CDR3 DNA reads TGTGCCAGCGGACAGGGGGCGTCCGGGGCCAACGTCCTGACTTTC.

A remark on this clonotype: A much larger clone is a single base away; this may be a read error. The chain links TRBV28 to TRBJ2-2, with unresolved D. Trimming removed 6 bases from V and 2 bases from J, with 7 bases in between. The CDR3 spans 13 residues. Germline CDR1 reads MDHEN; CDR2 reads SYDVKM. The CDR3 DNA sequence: TGTGCCAGCAGCCCGGATAACACCGGGGAGCTGTTTTTT. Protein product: CASSPDNTGELFF.

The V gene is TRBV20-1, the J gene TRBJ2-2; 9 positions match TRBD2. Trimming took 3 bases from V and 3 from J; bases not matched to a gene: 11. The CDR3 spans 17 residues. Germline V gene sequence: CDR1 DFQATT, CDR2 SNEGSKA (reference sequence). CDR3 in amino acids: CSARGKLAGADTGELFF. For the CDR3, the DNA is TGCAGTGCTAGGGGGAAATTAGCGGGGGCCGACACCGGGGAGCTGTTTTTT.

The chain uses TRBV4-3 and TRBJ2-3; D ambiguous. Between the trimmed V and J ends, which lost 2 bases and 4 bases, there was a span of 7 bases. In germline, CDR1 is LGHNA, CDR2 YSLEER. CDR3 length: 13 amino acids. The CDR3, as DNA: TGCGCCAGCAGCCAACGTCCCTCAGATACGCAGTATTTT. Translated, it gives CASSQRPSDTQYF.

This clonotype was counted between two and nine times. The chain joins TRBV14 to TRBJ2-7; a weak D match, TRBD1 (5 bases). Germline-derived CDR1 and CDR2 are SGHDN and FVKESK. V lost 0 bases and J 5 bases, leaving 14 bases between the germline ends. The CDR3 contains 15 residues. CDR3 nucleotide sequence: TGTGCCAGCAGCCAAGATTTCGGCAGGGCCCACGAGCAGTACTTC. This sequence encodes CASSQDFGRAHEQYF.

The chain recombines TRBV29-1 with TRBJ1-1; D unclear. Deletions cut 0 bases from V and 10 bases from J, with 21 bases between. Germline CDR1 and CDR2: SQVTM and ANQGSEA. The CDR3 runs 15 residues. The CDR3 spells CSVEDPGGRSLGAFF. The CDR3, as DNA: TGCAGCGTTGAAGATCCGGGAGGAAGGTCCCTAGGAGCTTTCTTT.

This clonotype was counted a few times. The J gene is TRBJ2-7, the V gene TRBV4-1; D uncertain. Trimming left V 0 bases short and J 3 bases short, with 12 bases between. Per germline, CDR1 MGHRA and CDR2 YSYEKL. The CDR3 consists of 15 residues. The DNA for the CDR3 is TGCGCCAGCAGCCAAGAAGGGCTAGGGCACTACGAGCAGTACTTC. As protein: CASSQEGLGHYEQYF.

CDR3 loop: CASRTGASEQYF. CDR3 DNA: TGTGCCAGCAGGACAGGGGCGAGCGAGCAGTACTTC. This rearrangement joins TRBV6-2 or TRBV6-3 to TRBJ2-5; 8 bases line up with TRBD1. The J call may be incorrect, as the DNA end agrees better with TRBJ2-7. The CDR3 is 12 residues long. Germline values: CDR1 MNHEY, CDR2 SVGEGT.

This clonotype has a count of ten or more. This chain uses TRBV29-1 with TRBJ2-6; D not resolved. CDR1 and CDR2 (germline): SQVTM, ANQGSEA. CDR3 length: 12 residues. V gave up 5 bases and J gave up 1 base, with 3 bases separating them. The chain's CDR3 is CSVLSGANVLTF. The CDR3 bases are TGCAGCGTTCTATCTGGGGCCAACGTCCTGACTTTC.

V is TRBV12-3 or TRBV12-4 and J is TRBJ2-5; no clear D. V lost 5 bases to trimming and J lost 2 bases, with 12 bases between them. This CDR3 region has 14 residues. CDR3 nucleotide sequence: TGTGCCAGCAGTGCCAGCCCCGAACAAGAGACCCAGTACTTC. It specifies CASSASPEQETQYF.

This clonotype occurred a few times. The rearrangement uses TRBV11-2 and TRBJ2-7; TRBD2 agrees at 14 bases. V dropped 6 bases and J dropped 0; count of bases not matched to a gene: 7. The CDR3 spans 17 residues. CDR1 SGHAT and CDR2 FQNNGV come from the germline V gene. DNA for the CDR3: TGTGCCAGCAGGAGGACTAGCGGGGGGTCCGCCTCCTACGAGCAGTACTTC. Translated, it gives CASRRTSGGSASYEQYF.

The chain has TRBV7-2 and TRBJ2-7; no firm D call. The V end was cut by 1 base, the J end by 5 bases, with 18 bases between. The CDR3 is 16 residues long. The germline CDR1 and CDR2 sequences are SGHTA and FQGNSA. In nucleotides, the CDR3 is TGTGCCAGCAGCTTAGGTCTGGGTCAGGTATGGAACGAGCAGTACTTC. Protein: CASSLGLGQVWNEQYF.